Listed below are T cell receptor beta chains from one sample, sequenced in a study of long-term antiretroviral therapy in people with HIV. The assay was immunoSEQ multiplex PCR, and TCRdb's table has in-frame clones only and misses some. The profile shows 20,000 to 30,000 clones, around 83% of them singletons. Sequencing was performed on unsorted PBMCs, taken 3 years after starting antiretroviral therapy. Receptors were obtained from a man younger than 35 with HIV. Both conserved end residues are part of each CDR3. A D gene is named only where the DNA matches it firmly. Not all rows give a size; the values are once, few, many and, for expanded clones, a class.

TRBJ1-1,TRBV6-1,-,-,TGTGCCAGCAGTGATAAGGGGCTAGCGGGGACTGAAGCTTTCTTT,CASSDKGLAGTEAFF
TRBJ2-3,TRBV7-9,TRBD1,-,TGTGCCAGCAGCGAACAGGGGATCCACACAGATACGCAGTATTTT,CASSEQGIHTDTQYF
TRBJ2-1,TRBV7-2,-,-,TGTGCCAGCAGCCCCTCCCCGGCCCGGGAGCACTGGGATGAGCAGTTCTTC,CASSPSPAREHWDEQFF
TRBJ2-7,TRBV4-1,-,-,TGCGCCAGCAGCCAACCCCTCACAGGGTCGGGTGAGCAGTACTTC,CASSQPLTGSGEQYF
TRBJ2-2,TRBV1,-,-,TGCACCAGCAGCCAAGATCTAGCGGGGGGCACCGGGGAGCTGTTTTTT,CTSSQDLAGGTGELFF
TRBJ1-1,TRBV15,-,few,TGTGCCACCAGCGGGCTGGACAGATTGAACACTGAAGCTTTCTTT,CATSGLDRLNTEAFF
TRBJ2-7,TRBV27,TRBD1,-,TGTGCCAGCAGTTTCCACGACAGGGGCGAGCAGTACTTC,CASSFHDRGEQYF
TRBJ2-3,TRBV6-6,-,-,TGTGCCAGCCGACGAGATACGCAGTATTTT,CASRRDTQYF
TRBJ2-2,TRBV6-5,TRBD1,-,TGTGCCAGCCGGGGGACAGGGGCCACCGGGGAGCTGTTTTTT,CASRGTGATGELFF
TRBJ1-1,TRBV28,-,-,TGTGCCAGCAGTTTCTATATAAGAGGGAACACTGAAGCTTTCTTT,CASSFYIRGNTEAFF
TRBJ2-1,TRBV5-4,-,-,TGTGCCAGCAGCTCCGGGCCAAAAAGCAGCAATGAGCAGTTCTTC,CASSSGPKSSNEQFF
TRBJ1-6,TRBV6-1,-,medium-sized,TGTGCCAGCAGTGAACAGTCAGGCGATAATTCACCCCTCCACTTT,CASSEQSGDNSPLHF
TRBJ1-2,TRBV5-1,-,-,TGCGCCAGCAGTTCCGACCCGGTGGATGGCTACACCTTC,CASSSDPVDGYTF
TRBJ1-4,TRBV6-1,TRBD1,few,TGTGCCAGCAGTGAACCGTTGGGACAGGGCGGCGAAAAACTGTTTTTT,CASSEPLGQGGEKLFF
TRBJ1-2,TRBV5-1,-,-,TGCGCCAGCAGCTTGGAAGGGAACTATGGCTACACCTTC,CASSLEGNYGYTF
TRBJ2-7,TRBV27,TRBD1,once,TGTGCCAGCAGTTTAGTGGCAGGGGGCTTCTACGAGCAGTACTTC,CASSLVAGGFYEQYF
TRBJ1-6,TRBV19,-,few,TGTGCCAGTAGCCACAGGGATAATTCACCCCTCCACTTT,CASSHRDNSPLHF
TRBJ1-2,TRBV6-1,-,-,TGTGCCAGTCAGAGGTTGGCGGACTATGGCTACACCTTC,CASQRLADYGYTF
TRBJ2-5,TRBV1,-,once,TGCACCAGCAGCCAAGAGCTCCCCCTCCTCGGAGAGACCCAGTACTTC,CTSSQELPLLGETQYF
TRBJ2-1,TRBV19,-,once,TGTGCCAGTAGTATCATGTGGGGGAACTACAATGAGCAGTTCTTC,CASSIMWGNYNEQFF
TRBJ1-1,TRBV19,-,-,TGTGCCAGTAGTATATGGGGGCCTCCGAGGAACACTGAAGCTTTCTTT,CASSIWGPPRNTEAFF
TRBJ1-2,TRBV28,TRBD1,-,TGTGCCAGCAGTTTGGCCCACTACGGACAGGTCGAGGGCTACACCTTC,CASSLAHYGQVEGYTF
TRBJ1-2,TRBV27,TRBD1,-,TGTGCCAGCAGTACACAGGGGGCTGGCTACACCTTC,CASSTQGAGYTF
TRBJ1-1,TRBV28,TRBD1,-,TGTGCCAGCAGCCCACAGGGGGTAGGCACTGAAGCTTTCTTT,CASSPQGVGTEAFF
TRBJ1-1,TRBV5-1,-,-,TGCGCCGGGGGAGTAGGGCCGAAAGCCAGCACTGAAGCTTTCTTT,CAGGVGPKASTEAFF
TRBJ1-3,TRBV5-1,-,-,TGCGCCAGCAGCTTGGCAAGCTCTGGAAACACCATATATTTT,CASSLASSGNTIYF
TRBJ2-1,TRBV29-1,TRBD2,once,TGCAGCGTTGCTCTAGCGGGGGTCTACAATGAGCAGTTCTTC,CSVALAGVYNEQFF
TRBJ2-2,TRBV5-4,-,-,TGTGCCAGCAGCCAACGTCTCAACACCGGGGAGCTGTTTTTT,CASSQRLNTGELFF
TRBJ1-5,TRBV2,-,once,TGTGCCAGCAGTGTTTCGCCAGAGCATAGCAATCAGCCCCAGCATTTT,CASSVSPEHSNQPQHF
TRBJ1-3,TRBV10-2,-,-,TGCGCCAGCAGTGAGTCCTGGCAGGGTGGAAACACCATATATTTT,CASSESWQGGNTIYF
TRBJ2-1,TRBV6-5,-,-,TGTGCCAGCAGTGAACTAGGGGCCAATGAGCAGTTCTTC,CASSELGANEQFF
TRBJ1-4,TRBV19,TRBD1,once,TGTGCCAGTAGTATGGTGTTGGGGACAGGGGGAGAGAGGAGTGAAAAACTGTTTTTT,CASSMVLGTGGERSEKLFF
TRBJ2-7,TRBV10-3,-,-,TGTGCCACAGCAGACAGTGTAACCTACGAGCAGTACTTC,CATADSVTYEQYF
TRBJ1-1,TRBV5-4,-,once,TGTGCCAGCAGCTTGGCCTCGGGTTGGACTGAAGCTTTCTTT,CASSLASGWTEAFF
TRBJ2-1,TRBV5-4,TRBD1,-,TGTGCCAGCAGCTTTAAGGGGGCTTCAAATGAGCAGTTCTTC,CASSFKGASNEQFF
TRBJ1-4,TRBV9,-,-,TGTGCCAGCAGCTCCGGGACGGGGGAAAAACTGTTTTTT,CASSSGTGEKLFF
TRBJ2-7,TRBV29-1,-,-,TGCAGCGTAGGGCGGTCCAGGGCTTGGGAAAGCTCCTACGAGCAGTACTTC,CSVGRSRAWESSYEQYF
TRBJ1-2,TRBV29-1,-,-,TGCAGCGTTGGTGTCGGAGGGAGCGCTACTGGGGCCTATGGCTACACCTTC,CSVGVGGSATGAYGYTF
TRBJ1-5,TRBV23-1,-,-,TGCGCCGGGGGAATCAGCAATCAGCCCCAGCATTTT,CAGGISNQPQHF
TRBJ2-3,TRBV29-1,TRBD2,-,TGCAGCGTTGTTCCTAGCGGTGTAGGTATAGATACGCAGTATTTT,CSVVPSGVGIDTQYF
TRBJ1-4,TRBV6-6,TRBD1,-,TGTGCCAGCAGCCTACAGGGGGGGAAACTGTTTTTT,CASSLQGGKLFF
TRBJ1-1,TRBV19,TRBD1,-,TGTGCCAGTAACTTGTTAGGACAGGGGGCTACTGAAGCTTTCTTT,CASNLLGQGATEAFF
TRBJ1-2,TRBV5-5,-,-,TGTGCCAGCGCCCCAGGGAGCTATGGCTACACCTTC,CASAPGSYGYTF
TRBJ2-5,TRBV5-5,TRBD2,-,TGTGCCAGCAGCTTGACACGGGGGGTCATAGAGACCCAGTACTTC,CASSLTRGVIETQYF
TRBJ2-5,TRBV2,-,-,TGTGCCAGCAGTGACCAGCACGGAGGGACCCAGTACTTC,CASSDQHGGTQYF